This TCR beta chain was observed in a study of cytomegalovirus exposure and HLA in healthy donors. Turning to the study itself: In a later analysis, it was reported that the roughly 130 validation repertoires had been produced on the same platform as the roughly 700 repertoires belonging to the first cohort.

The CDR3 has 14 amino acids. Germline CDR1 is SNHLY and CDR2 is FYNNEI. J gave up 4 bases and V 6 bases, and 5 bases lay outside the gene matches. The validation cohort, a group of over a hundred subjects, included the donors and was separate from the approximately 670-subject first cohort. This clone showed up just once. The table came from immunoSEQ multiplex PCR; TCRdb's copy has only in-frame clones and leaves some out. In the table there are roughly 60,000 clones, over 90% of which are singletons. This chain joins TRBV2 and TRBJ1-3; 8 bases align to TRBD1. The sequenced material came from PBMCs. The clonotype comes from a man aged 18 to 30 in good health and CMV-seronegative. In DNA, the CDR3 is TGTGCCAGCAGACCGGGACAGGCCGGAAACACCATATATTTT. This encodes CASRPGQAGNTIYF.